Presented here are 32 T cell receptor beta chains from one specimen sequenced in a study of T cells expressing NK-cell markers. TCRdb derives one entry per CDR3 protein from the 5' RACE reads, leaving out DNA. Its listing shows about 380,000 distinct CDR3 sequences. Source material: blood T cells: a sorted CD56 or NKG2C T cell subset, CD4+ or CD8+ T cells, or bulk PBMC T cells (not recorded which). The receptors here all came from a man aged 18 to 70 in good health.

The rearrangement uses TRBV5-1 and TRBJ2-5; the TRBD1 assignment by TCRdb is unverifiable without DNA. Germline CDR1 SGHRS, CDR2 YFSETQ. CDR3 length: 15 residues. CDR3 protein: CASSPEDSRQETQYF.

J is TRBJ2-7 and V is TRBV19; lacking DNA, the TRBD1 call made by TCRdb goes unchecked. The germline V gene has CDR1 LNHDA and CDR2 SQIVND (reference sequence). The CDR3 spans 14 residues. The CDR3 is CASSMTDRTYEQYF.

V is TRBV29-1 and J is TRBJ2-2; TCRdb's assignment of TRBD1 cannot be checked, as there is no DNA. Per germline, CDR1 SQVTM and CDR2 ANQGSEA. The CDR3 runs 13 residues. The CDR3: CSHTGGAHGELFF.

V usage is TRBV6-5 and J usage is TRBJ2-7; TCRdb designates TRBD2, a call that cannot be tested without DNA. The CDR3 is 16 amino acids. In germline, CDR1 is MNHEY, CDR2 SVGAGI. The CDR3 is CASSYSRAGGPDEQYF.

The J gene is TRBJ2-2, the V gene TRBV20-1; TCRdb names TRBD2, which stays unverified in the absence of DNA. CDR1 is DFQATT, CDR2 SNEGSKA, per germline (reference sequence). CDR3 length: 15 amino acids. This chain's CDR3 is CSAEALVGRTGELFF.

V is TRBV19 and J is TRBJ1-3; lacking DNA, the TRBD1 call made by TCRdb goes unchecked. CDR1 and CDR2 from the germline V gene are LNHDA and SQIVND (reference sequence). The CDR3 is 15 amino acids. This chain's CDR3 is CASGQGTSSGNTIYF.

J is TRBJ1-2 and V is TRBV3-1; TCRdb's D call of TRBD1 is untestable without DNA. Looked up from germline, CDR1 is LGHDT and CDR2 is YNNKEL (reference sequence). The CDR3 runs 14 residues. The CDR3 sequence is CASSQTTAPYGYTF.

The V gene is TRBV7-8, the J gene TRBJ2-1; TCRdb's D gene call, TRBD1, goes unchecked for lack of DNA. The length of the CDR3 is 15 residues. Germline loops: CDR1 SGHVS, CDR2 FQNEAQ. CDR3 in amino acids: CASSLVSLSGGEQFF.

J is TRBJ2-7 and V is TRBV2; TCRdb outputs TRBD1, but without DNA this stays unchecked. CDR1 is SNHLY, CDR2 FYNNEI, per germline. CDR3 length: 14 residues. This CDR3 reads CASSGGLRGHEQYF.

The genes are TRBV7-8 and TRBJ2-2; TCRdb's D call, TRBD1, is unchecked because there is no DNA. CDR3 length: 17 amino acids. Germline CDR1 and CDR2: SGHVS and FQNEAQ. The CDR3 here is CASSLVGGATNTGELFF.

V usage is TRBV11-2 and J usage is TRBJ1-2; TCRdb selects TRBD1, and the lack of DNA leaves this call unchecked. The CDR3 runs to 14 residues. Germline lookup yields CDR1 SGHAT and CDR2 FQNNGV. The CDR3 loop reads CASSMGQGFYGYTF.

The chain joins TRBV4-2 to TRBJ1-5. The CDR3 has 14 residues. From germline, CDR1 is LGHNA and CDR2 YNFKEQ. CDR3 residues: CASSQGGGDQPQHF.

The CDR3 spells CASSPLAGNSNTGELFF. The rearrangement joins TRBV4-2 to TRBJ2-2; TCRdb's D call of TRBD2 is untestable without DNA. The germline CDR1 and CDR2 sequences are LGHNA and YNFKEQ. The CDR3 runs to 17 residues.

The chain joins TRBV29-1 to TRBJ2-3; TCRdb picks TRBD1, but there is no DNA to check that call. Germline values: CDR1 SQVTM, CDR2 ANQGSEA. The CDR3 sequence is 14 residues long. CDR3 loop: CSVAGQWVTDTQYF.

The chain has TRBV9 and TRBJ2-5; lacking DNA, the TRBD1 call made by TCRdb goes unchecked. The germline CDR1 and CDR2 sequences are SGDLS and YYNGEE. This CDR3 spans 14 amino acids. The CDR3 is CASSYTLGAETQYF.

The genes are TRBV7-2 and TRBJ1-1. The CDR3 has 16 amino acids. The germline gives CDR1 SGHTA, CDR2 FQGNSA. The CDR3 sequence: CASSLVARRINTEAFF.

The gene calls are TRBV20-1 and TRBJ2-7; TCRdb names TRBD2, which stays unverified in the absence of DNA. This CDR3 spans 13 amino acids. Germline V CDR1 and CDR2: DFQATT, SNEGSKA (reference sequence). The CDR3 loop is CSARRGLEVEQYF.

The chain uses TRBV11-3 and TRBJ2-7. The CDR3 runs 14 residues. CDR1 and CDR2 from the germline V gene are SGHNT and YENEEA. CDR3 in amino acids: CASSLETQRYEQYF.

CDR3 residues: CSAGRLAGGRGTDTQYF. This chain joins TRBV20-1 and TRBJ2-3; TCRdb designates TRBD2, a call that cannot be tested without DNA. There are 17 residues in the CDR3. CDR1 is DFQATT, CDR2 SNEGSKA, per germline (reference sequence).

V gene TRBV5-6 combines with J gene TRBJ2-7; TCRdb names TRBD2, which stays unverified in the absence of DNA. The CDR3 covers 14 residues. Looked up from germline, CDR1 is SGHDT and CDR2 is YYEEEE. CDR3 region: CASSRIGPSYEQYF.

The V call is TRBV5-1, the J call TRBJ2-3; TCRdb outputs TRBD2, but without DNA this stays unchecked. This CDR3 region has 20 residues. Germline V gives CDR1 SGHRS, CDR2 YFSETQ. CDR3 sequence: CASSLGLMASGDASTDTQYF.

This chain connects TRBV6-1 to TRBJ1-5; TCRdb indicates TRBD1, and absent DNA this call remains unverified. Germline-derived CDR1 and CDR2 are MNHNS and SASEGT. This CDR3 is built from 16 residues. The CDR3 region is CASTRGAGYSNQPQHF.

V is TRBV3-1 and J is TRBJ2-7; TCRdb's D call, TRBD1, is unchecked because there is no DNA. Germline assignment: CDR1 LGHDT and CDR2 YNNKEL (reference sequence). CDR3 length: 14 residues. The CDR3: CASRDRGRNYEQYF.

The chain employs TRBV7-8 and TRBJ1-5; TCRdb returns TRBD1, unconfirmable since there is no DNA. This CDR3 region has 14 residues. The germline gives CDR1 SGHVS, CDR2 FQNEAQ. The CDR3 loop reads CASRETGVNQPQHF.

The CDR3 here is CAISPEGYGYNEQFF. The V and J genes are TRBV10-3 and TRBJ2-1; as DNA is missing, the TRBD2 call by TCRdb cannot be tested. The CDR3 spans 15 residues. The germline CDR1 and CDR2 sequences are ENHRY and SYGVKD.

The chain employs TRBV11-2 and TRBJ1-4. This CDR3 is built from 12 residues. Germline V gives CDR1 SGHAT, CDR2 FQNNGV. The CDR3 sequence: CASSVDLEKLFF.

The rearrangement uses TRBV20-1 and TRBJ2-3; TCRdb's D call, TRBD2, is unchecked because there is no DNA. The germline V gene has CDR1 DFQATT and CDR2 SNEGSKA (reference sequence). This CDR3 is 16 amino acids long. CDR3 in amino acids: CSAPRLAGGSWDTQYF.

The chain is built from TRBV11-1 and TRBJ2-5; as DNA is missing, the TRBD1 call by TCRdb cannot be tested. This CDR3 contains 18 residues. CDR1 and CDR2 from the germline V gene are SGHAT and FQDESV (reference sequence). This CDR3 reads CASSIIPHREAKEETQYF.

The chain recombines TRBV11-2 with TRBJ1-1; without DNA, the TCRdb call of TRBD1 cannot be checked. The CDR3 totals 15 residues. Germline loops: CDR1 SGHAT, CDR2 FQNNGV. This chain's CDR3 is CASSTRQRKKTEAFF.

The V call is TRBV3-1, the J call TRBJ2-3; the TCRdb call, TRBD1, lacks DNA for checking. Germline V gene lookup returns CDR1 LGHDT and CDR2 YNNKEL (reference sequence). There are 15 residues in the CDR3. The CDR3 sequence is CASSPRDISTDTQYF.

This chain joins TRBV14 and TRBJ2-1; without DNA, the TCRdb call of TRBD2 cannot be checked. CDR1 and CDR2 from the germline V gene are SGHDN and FVKESK. The CDR3 is made up of 13 amino acids. The chain's CDR3 is CASSQTGSSGQFF.

V is TRBV2 and J is TRBJ2-1. CDR1 is SNHLY and CDR2 is FYNNEI in the germline V gene. This CDR3 comprises 17 residues. This chain's CDR3 is CASRDRLTTTYYNEQFF. The full variable domain, completed using reference TRBV2 and TRBJ2-1, is EPEVTQTPSHQVTQMGQEVILRCVPISNHLYFYWYRQILGQKVEFLVSFYNNEISEKSEIFDDQFSVERPDGSNFTLKIRSTKLEDSAMYFCASRDRLTTTYYNEQFFGPGTRLTVL.